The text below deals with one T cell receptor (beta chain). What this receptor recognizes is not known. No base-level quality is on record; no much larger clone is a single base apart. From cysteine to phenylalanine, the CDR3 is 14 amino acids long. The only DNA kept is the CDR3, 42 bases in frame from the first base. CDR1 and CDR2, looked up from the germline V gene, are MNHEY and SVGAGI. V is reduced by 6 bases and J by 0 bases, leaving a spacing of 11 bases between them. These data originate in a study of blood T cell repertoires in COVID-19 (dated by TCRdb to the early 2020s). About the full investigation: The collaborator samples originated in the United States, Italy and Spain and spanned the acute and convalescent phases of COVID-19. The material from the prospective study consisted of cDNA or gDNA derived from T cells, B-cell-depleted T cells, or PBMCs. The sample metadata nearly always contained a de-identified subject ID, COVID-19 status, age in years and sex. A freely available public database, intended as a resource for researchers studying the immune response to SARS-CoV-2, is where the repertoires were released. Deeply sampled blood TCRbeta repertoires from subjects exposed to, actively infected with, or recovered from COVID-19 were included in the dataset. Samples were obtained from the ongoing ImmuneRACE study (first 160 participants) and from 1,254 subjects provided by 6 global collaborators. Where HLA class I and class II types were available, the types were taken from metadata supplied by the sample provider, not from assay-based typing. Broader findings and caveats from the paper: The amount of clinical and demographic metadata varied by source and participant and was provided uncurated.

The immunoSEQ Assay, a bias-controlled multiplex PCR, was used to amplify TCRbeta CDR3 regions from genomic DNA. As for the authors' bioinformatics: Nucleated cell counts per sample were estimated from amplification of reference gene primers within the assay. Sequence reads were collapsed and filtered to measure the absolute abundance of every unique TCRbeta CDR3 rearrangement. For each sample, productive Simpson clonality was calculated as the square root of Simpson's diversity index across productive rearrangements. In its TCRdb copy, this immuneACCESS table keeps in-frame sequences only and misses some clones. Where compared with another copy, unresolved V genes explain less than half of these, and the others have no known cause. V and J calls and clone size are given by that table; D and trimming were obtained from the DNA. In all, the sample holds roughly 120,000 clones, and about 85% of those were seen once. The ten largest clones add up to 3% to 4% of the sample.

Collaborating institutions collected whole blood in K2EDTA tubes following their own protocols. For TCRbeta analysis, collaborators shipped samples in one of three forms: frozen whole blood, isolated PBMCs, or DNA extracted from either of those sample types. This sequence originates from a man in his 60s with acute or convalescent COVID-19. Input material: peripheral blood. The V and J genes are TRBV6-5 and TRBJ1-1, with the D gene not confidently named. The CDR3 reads CASSTTVMNTEAFF. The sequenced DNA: TGTGCCAGCAGCACGACTGTGATGAACACTGAAGCTTTCTTT.